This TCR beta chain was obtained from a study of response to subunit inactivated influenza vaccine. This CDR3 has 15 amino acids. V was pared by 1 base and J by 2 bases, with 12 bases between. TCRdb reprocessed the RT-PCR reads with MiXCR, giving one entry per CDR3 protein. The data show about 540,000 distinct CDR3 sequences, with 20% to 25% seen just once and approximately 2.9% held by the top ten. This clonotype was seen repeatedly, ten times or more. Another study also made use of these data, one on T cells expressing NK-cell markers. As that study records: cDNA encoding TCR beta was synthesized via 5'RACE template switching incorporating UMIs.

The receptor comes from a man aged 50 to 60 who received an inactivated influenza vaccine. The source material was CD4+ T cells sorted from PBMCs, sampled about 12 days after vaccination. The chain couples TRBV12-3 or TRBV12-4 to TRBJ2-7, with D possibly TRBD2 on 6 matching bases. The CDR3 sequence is CASSLGGMGPYEQYF. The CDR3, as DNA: TGTGCCAGCAGTTTAGGCGGGATGGGGCCCTACGAGCAGTACTTC.